The present TCR beta chain was sequenced within a study of T cell repertoires in ileal Crohn's disease. V lost 5 bases and J 2 bases, leaving 19 bases between the germline ends. Germline CDR1 SEHNR, CDR2 FQNEAQ (reference sequence). The CDR3 is 16 residues long. Repertoires were generated with immunoSEQ multiplex PCR, while TCRdb's copy carries only in-frame clones and drops some. Of some 16,000 clones listed, about 92% are singletons. The sample taken for sequencing was ileal tissue. The gene calls are TRBV7-9 and TRBJ2-7; TRBD2 might be the D (6 bases). The receptor was derived from an adult with Crohn's disease. The CDR3 coding sequence is TGTGCCAGCAGCCCAGCCACGGGGGTTAACACCTACGAGCAGTACTTC. Translation: CASSPATGVNTYEQYF.